The 12 T cell receptor beta chains in this list originate from one sample, sequenced in a study of T cell clonality in common variable immunodeficiency. Sequenced by immunoSEQ multiplex PCR; TCRdb stores in-frame clones only, minus some. Found here are more than 35,000 clones, no singletons; the ten largest cover 0.6% to 0.8%. Sequencing input: peripheral blood mononuclear cells. The receptors were sampled from a person aged 18-69 years in good health.

This clone was picked up many times. The sequenced fragment ends 3 residues before the CDR3 boundary, so the rest is inferred from the germline J gene. V gene TRBV3-1 (or the pseudogene TRBV3-2) combines with J gene TRBJ2-1; TRBD2 might be the D (6 bases). Trimming took off 0 bases at V and 8 bases at J, with 11 bases between the two ends. The CDR3 runs to 14 residues. Germline values: CDR1 LGHDT, CDR2 YNNKEL (reference sequence). The sequenced CDR3 bases are TGTGCCAGCAGCCAAGAGGGGGGACGGGATGAG. Translating gives CASSQEGGRDE. The complete CDR3 protein is CASSQEGGRDEQFF.

This clone showed up many times. The part of the CDR3 DNA that was read is TGTGCCAGCAGTTCAGACAGGAACTATGGC. It translates to CASSSDRNYG. The entire CDR3 sequence reads CASSSDRNYGYTF. The gene calls are TRBV2 and TRBJ1-2; tentative D call: TRBD1 (6 bases). The sequenced fragment ends 3 residues before the CDR3 boundary, so the rest is inferred from the germline J gene. This CDR3 spans 13 amino acids. The germline V gene has CDR1 SNHLY and CDR2 FYNNEI. V was clipped by 5 bases and J by 2 bases, with 9 bases between them.

This clone appeared many times. The read is 3 residues too short to cover the CDR3 end, so that end is filled in from the germline J gene. V is TRBV14 and J is TRBJ1-2, with TRBD1 identical over 10 bases. Germline assignment: CDR1 SGHDN and CDR2 FVKESK. J gave up 3 bases and V 3 bases, and 13 bases lay outside the gene matches. The CDR3 extends over 18 amino acids. The DNA read from the CDR3 is TGTGCCAGCAGCCAGTACGGGACAGGGGAATTAAGCTACTATGGC. Its protein is CASSQYGTGELSYYG. The entire CDR3 reads CASSQYGTGELSYYGYTF.

Details on this clone: The read ends 3 residues before the CDR3 terminus; that terminus is restored from the germline J gene. The chain links TRBV2 to TRBJ1-2; possible D gene TRBD1, 6 bases. The CDR3 totals 15 residues. The germline V and J ends were trimmed by 1 base and 4 bases, with 13 bases remaining between them. The V gene's germline CDR1 is SNHLY and CDR2 FYNNEI. The CDR3 spells CASSEEGQPSYGYTF. The part of the CDR3 DNA that was read is TGTGCCAGCAGTGAAGAAGGACAGCCTAGCTATGGC.

This clone was seen at least ten times. The read finishes 3 residues shy of the CDR3 end, and the germline J gene is used to complete it. The chain uses TRBV5-1 and TRBJ2-3; D may be TRBD1 (5 bases). The germline gives CDR1 SGHRS, CDR2 YFSETQ. CDR3 length: 15 amino acids. The V and J ends lost 1 base and 6 bases respectively, with 15 bases between them. This CDR3 reads CASSLPLAPGDTQYF. CDR3 DNA, as far as it was read: TGCGCCAGCAGCTTGCCATTGGCCCCAGGGGATACG.

Many counts were recorded for this clone. The read is 3 residues too short to cover the CDR3 end, so that end is filled in from the germline J gene. The chain has TRBV2 and TRBJ1-2; 7 positions agree with TRBD1. The CDR3 extends over 14 amino acids. V gave up 1 base and J gave up 4 bases; unmatched junction bases: 3. From germline, CDR1 is SNHLY and CDR2 FYNNEI. The DNA read from the CDR3 is TGTGCCAGCAGTGAAGTGACAGGGTTCTATGGC. Its translation: CASSEVTGFYG. The whole CDR3 sequence reads CASSEVTGFYGYTF.

This clone appeared many times. The CDR3 extends 3 residues past the end of the read, so its final part is completed from the germline J gene. This chain uses TRBV5-1 with TRBJ2-7, with TRBD2 as a possible D gene (6 bases). This CDR3 has 14 residues. Trimming pared 2 bases from V and 2 bases from J, leaving 11 bases between. The germline V gene has CDR1 SGHRS and CDR2 YFSETQ. The CDR3 loop is CASSFVGLTYEQYF. The CDR3 DNA, read in part, is TGCGCCAGCAGCTTTGTGGGACTTACCTACGAG.

The sample holds many counts of this clone. The read gets to within 3 residues of the CDR3 end, and the germline J gene fills in the rest. The chain recombines TRBV13 with TRBJ2-2; D possibly corresponds to TRBD1 (5 bases). This CDR3 is built from 15 residues. V gave up 3 bases and J gave up 0 bases, with 8 bases separating them. Germline values: CDR1 PRHDT, CDR2 FYEKMQ (reference sequence). CDR3 in amino acids: CASSFREANTGELFF. CDR3 DNA, as far as it was read: TGTGCCAGCAGCTTCAGGGAAGCGAACACCGGGGAG.

This clone was picked up many times. Read coverage stops 3 residues before the CDR3 terminus; the germline J gene supplies the remainder. The V call is TRBV29-1, the J call TRBJ2-4; 9 positions match TRBD2. The CDR3 totals 15 residues. Germline lookup yields CDR1 SQVTM and CDR2 ANQGSEA. J was trimmed by 4 bases and V by 3 bases; bases with no gene match: 7. The part of the CDR3 DNA that was read is TGCAGCGTTGAGGATCTAGCGGGAATAAAAAACATT. It translates to CSVEDLAGIKNI. The entire CDR3 protein is CSVEDLAGIKNIQYF.

At least ten counts were recorded for this clone. Here the CDR3 reads CASSQVEGLADYNEQFF. The CDR3 DNA, read in part, is TGTGCCAGCAGCCAAGTTGAGGGACTAGCGGACTACAATGAG. The chain carries TRBV4-2 and TRBJ2-1; 11 nucleotides agree with TRBD2. Read coverage stops 3 residues before the CDR3 terminus; the germline J gene supplies the remainder. The germline V gene encodes CDR1 LGHNA and CDR2 YNFKEQ. This CDR3 spans 17 amino acids. J gave up 3 bases and V 1 base, and 5 bases lay outside the gene matches.

This clone was recorded at least ten times. The read halts 3 residues ahead of the CDR3 end, with the missing end drawn from the germline J gene. The V and J genes are TRBV5-1 and TRBJ2-3; 7 bases align to TRBD2. The CDR3 length is 16 residues. Germline lookup yields CDR1 SGHRS and CDR2 YFSETQ. Germline trimming cut 0 bases from V and 0 bases from J; bases unmatched to any gene: 4. The sequenced part of the CDR3 DNA is TGCGCCAGCAGCTTGGTGCTTAGCGGGAGCACAGATACG. It encodes CASSLVLSGSTDT. The full CDR3 sequence reads CASSLVLSGSTDTQYF.

This clone has at least ten counts. This same CDR3 is encoded by further DNA sequences in the sample. The sequenced CDR3 bases are TGTGCCATCAGTGAAAGGTACGAG. It translates to CAISERYE. The entire CDR3 reads CAISERYEQYF. This chain connects TRBV10-3 to TRBJ2-7; D gene unclear. The read stops 3 residues short of the end of the CDR3; the missing end is completed from the germline J gene. There are 11 residues in the CDR3. V lost 3 bases, J lost 4 bases, and 4 bases lay in between. From germline, CDR1 is ENHRY and CDR2 SYGVKD.